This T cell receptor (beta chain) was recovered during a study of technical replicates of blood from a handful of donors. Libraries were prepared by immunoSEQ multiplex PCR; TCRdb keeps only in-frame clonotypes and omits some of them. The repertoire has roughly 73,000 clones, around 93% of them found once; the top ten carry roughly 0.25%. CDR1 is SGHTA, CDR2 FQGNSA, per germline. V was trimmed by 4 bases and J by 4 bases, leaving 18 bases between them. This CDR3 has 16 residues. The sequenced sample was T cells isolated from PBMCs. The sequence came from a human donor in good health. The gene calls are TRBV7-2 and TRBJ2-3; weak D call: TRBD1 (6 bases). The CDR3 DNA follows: TGTGCCAGCAGCTCAGGCATGACAGGCCCCTCAGATACGCAGTATTTT. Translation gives CASSSGMTGPSDTQYF. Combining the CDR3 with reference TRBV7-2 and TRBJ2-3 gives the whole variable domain GAGVSQSPSNKVTEKGKDVELRCDPISGHTALYWYRQSLGQGLEFLIYFQGNSAPDKSGLPSDRFSAERTGGSVSTLTIQRTQQEDSAVYLCASSSGMTGPSDTQYFGPGTRLTVL.